These 19 T cell receptor beta chains were all obtained from the same sample, sequenced in a study of blood T cell repertoires in COVID-19. This table comes from immunoSEQ multiplex PCR, and its TCRdb copy is limited to in-frame clones, with some not included. The data hold about 250,000 clones, with around 88% observed a single time. The sequencing input was peripheral blood. These receptors came from a man older than 75 with acute or convalescent COVID-19.

The table lists this clone with a count of one. CDR3 in DNA: TGTGCCAGCTGTACTCACGGTACCGGGGAGCTGTTTTTT. Translating gives CASCTHGTGELFF. The chain couples TRBV27 to TRBJ2-2; D ambiguous. The CDR3 totals 13 residues. Per germline, CDR1 MNHEY and CDR2 SMNVEV (reference sequence). With 8 bases removed from V and 5 bases from J, the gap between germline ends came to 12 bases.

V and J are TRBV6-5 and TRBJ2-7, with 9 bases identical to TRBD2. The CDR3 loop spans 15 amino acids. Losses at the gene ends were 6 bases for V and 0 bases for J; bases not matched to a gene: 6. Germline V gene data show CDR1 as MNHEY and CDR2 as SVGAGI. CDR3 sequence reads: CASRRGLASSYEQYF. The CDR3 region has the DNA TGTGCCAGCAGAAGGGGACTAGCTAGCTCCTACGAGCAGTACTTC.

The V call is TRBV7-9, the J call TRBJ1-1, with unresolved D. Germline CDR1 SEHNR, CDR2 FQNEAQ (reference sequence). The germline V and J ends were trimmed by 5 bases and 6 bases, with 10 bases remaining between them. CDR3 size: 12 residues. Here the CDR3 reads CASSQAGPEAFF. In DNA, the CDR3 is TGTGCCAGCAGCCAGGCCGGCCCTGAAGCTTTCTTT.

The CDR3 DNA follows: TGTGCCAGCTCAACGCGGAGGGGAGGCAACGAACCTCATTCAACTAATGAAAAACTGTTTTTT. The encoded protein is CASSTRRGGNEPHSTNEKLFF. This chain links TRBV18 with TRBJ1-4; maybe TRBD1 (5 bases). The CDR3 spans 21 residues. Between the trimmed V and J ends, which lost 5 bases and 0 bases, there was a span of 28 bases. The germline V gene has CDR1 KGHSH and CDR2 LQKENI.

V and J are TRBV6-2 or TRBV6-3 and TRBJ2-7; possibly TRBD1 for D (6 bases). Germline-derived CDR1 and CDR2 are MNHEY and SVGEGT. Trimming took off 2 bases at V and 7 bases at J, with 21 bases between the two ends. There are 16 residues in the CDR3. The CDR3 bases are TGTGCCAGCAGTTACACAAGGGGACAACTCTTTCAGGAGCAGTACTTC. Translated: CASSYTRGQLFQEQYF.

The chain combines TRBV10-3 with TRBJ1-1, with a weak D call TRBD1 (6 bases). Germline CDR1 is ENHRY and CDR2 is SYGVKD. Between the trimmed V and J ends, which lost 2 bases and 0 bases, there was a span of 7 bases. The CDR3 has 14 amino acids. CDR3 amino acids: CAISEGQMNTEAFF. The CDR3 nucleotides read TGTGCCATCAGTGAGGGACAGATGAACACTGAAGCTTTCTTT.

This rearrangement joins TRBV9 to TRBJ2-3; D unresolved. Trimming took 0 bases from V and 1 from J, leaving 9 bases between them. This CDR3 is 15 amino acids long. From germline, CDR1 is SGDLS and CDR2 YYNGEE. The CDR3 DNA reads TGTGCCAGCAGCGTAGGGTTAGTTGGCACAGATACGCAGTATTTT. It encodes CASSVGLVGTDTQYF.

Of note for this clone: Within the sample, other DNA sequences also encode this same CDR3. The V and J genes are TRBV5-1 and TRBJ2-7; 7 nucleotides agree with TRBD2. This CDR3 comprises 14 residues. V lost 4 bases to trimming and J lost 0 bases; unmatched junction nucleotides: 4. In germline, CDR1 is SGHRS, CDR2 YFSETQ. CDR3 bases: TGCGCCAGCAGCCTAGGCGGGAGCTCCTACGAGCAGTACTTC. This translates into CASSLGGSSYEQYF.

The rearrangement links TRBV6-5 to TRBJ1-1; D unresolved. The length of the CDR3 is 14 residues. V was pared by 7 bases and J by 5 bases, with 17 bases between. Germline values: CDR1 MNHEY, CDR2 SVGAGI. The CDR3 reads CASMRSEGRTEAFF. CDR3 coding DNA: TGTGCCAGCATGAGGAGCGAAGGGAGGACTGAAGCTTTCTTT.

The chain employs TRBV5-1 and TRBJ2-2, with 7 bases fitting TRBD2. The CDR3 is made up of 15 amino acids. Germline CDR1 and CDR2: SGHRS and YFSETQ. Unmatched junction bases numbered 5, after V lost 0 bases and J lost 6 bases. The chain's CDR3 is CASSLDRGEAGELFF. The CDR3 nucleotides are TGCGCCAGCAGCTTGGACCGGGGGGAGGCCGGGGAGCTGTTTTTT.

This clone was seen once. The chain carries TRBV15 and TRBJ1-2; the D gene is possibly TRBD1 (6 bases). The CDR3 is 17 amino acids. Germline V CDR1 and CDR2: LNHNV, YYDKDF (reference sequence). Trimming cost V 0 bases and J 4 bases, with 18 bases left between them. The CDR3 loop reads CATSRDTQGLALYGYTF. CDR3 in DNA: TGTGCCACCAGCAGAGACACACAGGGTTTGGCGCTCTATGGCTACACCTTC.

The rearrangement links TRBV7-2 to TRBJ2-7; 11 bases map to TRBD2. The trim removed 5 bases at V and 5 bases at J, leaving 17 bases unmatched. CDR1 is SGHTA and CDR2 is FQGNSA in the germline V gene. This CDR3 region has 18 residues. The CDR3 sequence is CASSMSLRTLLAGDEQYF. The CDR3, as DNA: TGTGCCAGCAGCATGAGCCTCCGAACATTACTAGCGGGAGACGAGCAGTACTTC.

The chain is built from TRBV4-1 and TRBJ2-7; 9 bases match TRBD1. The CDR3 contains 17 residues. CDR1 and CDR2 (germline): MGHRA, YSYEKL. Germline trimming cut 4 bases from V and 2 bases from J; bases unmatched to any gene: 12. Here the CDR3 reads CASSLSTGTGYTYEQYF. Here the CDR3 DNA reads TGCGCCAGCAGCCTTTCTACCGGGACAGGGTACACCTACGAGCAGTACTTC.

The V and J genes are TRBV24-1 and TRBJ2-1; 14 bases map to TRBD2. The V gene end was trimmed by 10 bases and the J gene end by 6 bases; junction bases not matched to a gene: 1. The germline gives CDR1 KGHDR, CDR2 SFDVKD. The CDR3 is 13 amino acids. CDR3 sequence: CATGTSGSNEQFF. For the CDR3, the DNA is TGTGCCACGGGGACTAGCGGGAGCAATGAGCAGTTCTTC.

About this clone: Other DNA sequences from this sample encode an identical CDR3 as well. The rearrangement uses TRBV6-5 and TRBJ2-5, with D perhaps matching TRBD2 (6 bases). This CDR3 is built from 14 residues. V dropped 0 bases and J dropped 5 bases, with 10 bases sitting between them. Germline CDR1 MNHEY, CDR2 SVGAGI. CDR3 in amino acids: CASSYSASVETQYF. The CDR3 DNA sequence: TGTGCCAGCAGTTACTCCGCTAGCGTGGAGACCCAGTACTTC.

This clone was detected only a few times. The CDR3 coding sequence is TGTGCCAGTAGTAGGGGGACAGTACAAGAGACCCAGTACTTC. It encodes CASSRGTVQETQYF. V is TRBV19 and J is TRBJ2-5; TRBD1 aligns across 7 bases. CDR1 and CDR2 from the germline V gene are LNHDA and SQIVND (reference sequence). The CDR3 is 14 amino acids. V lost 4 bases and J lost 2; bases outside the gene matches: 4.

The genes are TRBV5-6 and TRBJ1-1, with a tentative D call TRBD1 (5 bases). This CDR3 is 15 amino acids long. V was cut by 0 bases and J by 5 bases, with 14 bases left in between. Germline CDR1 is SGHDT and CDR2 is YYEEEE. The CDR3 loop is CASSLVGATGTEAFF. The CDR3 region has the DNA TGTGCCAGCAGCTTGGTGGGCGCAACAGGAACTGAAGCTTTCTTT.

The chain uses TRBV18 and TRBJ2-3; 10 bases map to TRBD2. V gave up 8 bases and J gave up 1 base; unmatched junction bases: 3. The CDR3 is 14 residues long. Germline V gene sequence: CDR1 KGHSH, CDR2 LQKENI. This chain's CDR3 is CASTTSGGTDTQYF. CDR3 DNA sequence: TGTGCCAGCACCACTAGCGGGGGCACAGATACGCAGTATTTT. Together with reference TRBV18 and TRBJ2-3, the CDR3 gives the full variable domain: NAGVMQNPRHLVRRRGQEARLRCSPMKGHSHVYWYRQLPEEGLKFMVYLQKENIIDESGMPKERFSAEFPKEGPSILRIQQVVRGDSAAYFCASTTSGGTDTQYFGPGTRLTVL.

This clone was seen a few times. This sequence joins TRBV15 and TRBJ1-6; the D is unclear. V shed 5 bases and J shed 8 bases, with 13 bases lying between them. The V gene's germline CDR1 is LNHNV and CDR2 YYDKDF (reference sequence). The CDR3 contains 14 residues. Here the CDR3 reads CATSPLDGDSPLHF. The CDR3 DNA follows: TGTGCCACCAGCCCCCTTGACGGGGATTCACCCCTCCACTTT.